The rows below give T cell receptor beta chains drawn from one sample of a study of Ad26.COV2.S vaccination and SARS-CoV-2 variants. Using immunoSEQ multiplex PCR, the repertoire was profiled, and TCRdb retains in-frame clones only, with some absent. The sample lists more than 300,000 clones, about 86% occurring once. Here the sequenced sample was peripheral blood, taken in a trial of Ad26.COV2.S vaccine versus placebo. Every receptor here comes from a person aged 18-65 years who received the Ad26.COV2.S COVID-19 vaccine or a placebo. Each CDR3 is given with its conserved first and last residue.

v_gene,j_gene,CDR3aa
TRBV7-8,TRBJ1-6,CASSLALTQGGSYNSPLHF
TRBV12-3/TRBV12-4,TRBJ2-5,CASSTVFKETQYF
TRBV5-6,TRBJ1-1,CASSLGTASGGAFF
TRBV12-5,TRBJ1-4,CASGLGQGALGEKLFF
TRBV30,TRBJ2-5,CAWSFNWGTQYF
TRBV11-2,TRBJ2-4,CASSPLGRGKNIQYF
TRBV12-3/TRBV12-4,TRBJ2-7,CASSFRRVYEQYF
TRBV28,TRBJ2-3,CASSPSGSGTDTQYF
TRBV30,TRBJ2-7,CAWRDLNYEQYF
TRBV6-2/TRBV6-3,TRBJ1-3,CASSRGTVYSGNTIYF
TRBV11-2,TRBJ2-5,CASSLGVKETQYF
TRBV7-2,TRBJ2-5,CASSLAPGWPFFVETQYF
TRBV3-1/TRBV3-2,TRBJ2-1,CASSPARHNEQFF
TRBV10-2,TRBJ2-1,CASSEGRSSYNEQFF
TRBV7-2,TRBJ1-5,CASSPMPDSNQPQHF
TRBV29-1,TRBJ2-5,CSATPQTGLEAQYF
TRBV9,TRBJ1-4,CASSVEGRDGANEKLFF
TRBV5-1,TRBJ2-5,CASSLDGQYQETQYF
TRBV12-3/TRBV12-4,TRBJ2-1,CASSLNRWNEQFF
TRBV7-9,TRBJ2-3,CATTGTGDTDTQYF
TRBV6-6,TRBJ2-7,CASSYSLGQSYEQYF
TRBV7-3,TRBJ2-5,CASSLGQYLQETQYF
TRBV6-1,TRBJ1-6,CASSEPGDRSSF
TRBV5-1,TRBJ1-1,CASSSQLENTEAFF
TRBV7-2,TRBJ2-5,CASSFSPGPEETQYF
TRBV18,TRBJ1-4,CASFGSVNEKLFF
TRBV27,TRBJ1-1,CASSRPGGTEAFF
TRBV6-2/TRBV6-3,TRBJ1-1,CASSLYMNTEAFF
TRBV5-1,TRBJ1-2,CASSSGTSPGYTF
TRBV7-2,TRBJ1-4,CASSLGGSASEKLFF
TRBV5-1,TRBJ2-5,CASSPRPGGEETQYF
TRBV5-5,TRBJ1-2,CASSLGAEGYTF
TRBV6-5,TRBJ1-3,CASSRDISGNTIYF
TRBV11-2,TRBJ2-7,CASSLRGLATQEQYF
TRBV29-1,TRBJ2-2,CSVGWQKNTGELFF
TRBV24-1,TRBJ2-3,CATSDPALGGADTQYF
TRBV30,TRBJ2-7,CAWSDSPNPGVTYEQYF
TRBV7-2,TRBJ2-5,CASSLGGKGPETQYF
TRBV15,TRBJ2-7,CATSRADTYEQYF
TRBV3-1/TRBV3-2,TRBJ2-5,CASSLRGTGGQETQYF
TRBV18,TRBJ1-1,CASSLDRGPLNTEAFF
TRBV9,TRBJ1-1,CASSVDTGEAFF
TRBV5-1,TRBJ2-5,CASSLGEETQYF